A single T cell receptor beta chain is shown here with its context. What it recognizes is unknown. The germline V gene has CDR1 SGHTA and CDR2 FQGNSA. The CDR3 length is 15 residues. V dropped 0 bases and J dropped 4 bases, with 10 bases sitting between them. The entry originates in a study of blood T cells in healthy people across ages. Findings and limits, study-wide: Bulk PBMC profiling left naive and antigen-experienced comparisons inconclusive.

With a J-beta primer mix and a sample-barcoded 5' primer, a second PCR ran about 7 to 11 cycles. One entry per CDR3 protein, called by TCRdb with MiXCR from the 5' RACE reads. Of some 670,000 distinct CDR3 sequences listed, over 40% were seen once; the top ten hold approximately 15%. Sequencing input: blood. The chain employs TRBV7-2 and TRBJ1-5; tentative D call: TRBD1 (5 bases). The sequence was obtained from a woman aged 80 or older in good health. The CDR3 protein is CASSLATAQNQPQHF. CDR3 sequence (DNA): TGTGCCAGCAGCTTAGCGACAGCCCAGAATCAGCCCCAGCATTTT. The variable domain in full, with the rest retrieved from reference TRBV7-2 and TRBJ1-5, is GAGVSQSPSNKVTEKGKDVELRCDPISGHTALYWYRQSLGQGLEFLIYFQGNSAPDKSGLPSDRFSAERTGGSVSTLTIQRTQQEDSAVYLCASSLATAQNQPQHFGDGTRLSIL.